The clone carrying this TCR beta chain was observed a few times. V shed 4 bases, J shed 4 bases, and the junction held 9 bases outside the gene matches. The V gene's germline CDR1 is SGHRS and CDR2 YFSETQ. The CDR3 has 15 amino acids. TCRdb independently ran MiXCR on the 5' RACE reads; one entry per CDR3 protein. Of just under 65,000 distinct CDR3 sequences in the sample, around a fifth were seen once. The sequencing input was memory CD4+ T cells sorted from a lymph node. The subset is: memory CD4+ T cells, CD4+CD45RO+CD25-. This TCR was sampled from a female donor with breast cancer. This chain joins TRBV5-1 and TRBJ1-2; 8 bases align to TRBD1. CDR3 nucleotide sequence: TGCGCCAGCAGCGACAACCCCGGGACAGGCTATGGCTACACCTTC. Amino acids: CASSDNPGTGYGYTF. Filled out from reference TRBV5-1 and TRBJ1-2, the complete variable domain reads KAGVTQTPRYLIKTRGQQVTLSCSPISGHRSVSWYQQTPGQGLQFLFEYFSETQRNKGNFPGRFSGRQFSNSRSEMNVSTLELGDSALYLCASSDNPGTGYGYTFGSGTRLTVV.